This T cell receptor beta chain was retrieved from a study of cytomegalovirus exposure and HLA in healthy donors. Points from the study as a whole: Most TCR sequences proved rare, with some public TCRs found in many donors. First-cohort TCR clusters tended to co-occur in the 120 or so validation repertoires, a later analysis found.

The CDR3 covers 15 residues. The V segment lost 4 bases and the J segment 3 bases; nucleotides outside the gene matches: 6. Germline-derived CDR1 and CDR2 are SGHNT and YENEEA. Regarding this clone: The antigen is undetermined.

Produced via immunoSEQ multiplex PCR; TCRdb's table is partial and in-frame only. The sample has tens of thousands of clones, approximately 90% seen once. The donors were members of the validation cohort comprising approximately 120 subjects, separate from the roughly 640-subject first cohort. This receptor was obtained from a man between 25 and 39 years old in good health and CMV-seronegative. Specimen: PBMCs. The rearrangement uses TRBV11-3 and TRBJ2-7, with 10 bases matching TRBD2. CDR3 coding DNA: TGTGCCAGCAGCTATGGACTAGCGGCAGACTACGAGCAGTACTTC. Protein: CASSYGLAADYEQYF.